Given below is one T cell receptor (beta chain) in context. Its antigen is unidentified. TCRdb called the 5' RACE reads again in MiXCR, with one record for every CDR3 protein. This sample yields about 140,000 distinct CDR3 sequences, of which roughly a third are seen a single time; about 6.3% belongs to the top ten. This record belongs to a study of CD8 T cells in ankylosing spondylitis. Study outcomes and limitations: Relatively scarce in peripheral blood, disease-linked clones were CD8+.

V shed 5 bases and J shed 4 bases, with 12 bases lying between them. The CDR3 is 14 amino acids. Germline-derived CDR1 and CDR2 are SEHNR and FQNEAQ (reference sequence). The rearrangement joins TRBV7-9 to TRBJ1-3, with D unresolved. Material: synovial fluid, either unsorted or a sorted T cell fraction (not recorded which). The receptor was isolated from a male donor with ankylosing spondylitis. For the CDR3, the DNA is TGTGCCAGCAGCCCAGGACTCCCGGGAAACACCATATATTTT. Translation: CASSPGLPGNTIYF. The full variable domain, its missing parts supplied by reference TRBV7-9 and TRBJ1-3, is DTGVSQNPRHKITKRGQNVTFRCDPISEHNRLYWYRQTLGQGPEFLTYFQNEAQLEKSRLLSDRFSAERPKGSFSTLEIQRTEQGDSAMYLCASSPGLPGNTIYFGEGSWLTVV.